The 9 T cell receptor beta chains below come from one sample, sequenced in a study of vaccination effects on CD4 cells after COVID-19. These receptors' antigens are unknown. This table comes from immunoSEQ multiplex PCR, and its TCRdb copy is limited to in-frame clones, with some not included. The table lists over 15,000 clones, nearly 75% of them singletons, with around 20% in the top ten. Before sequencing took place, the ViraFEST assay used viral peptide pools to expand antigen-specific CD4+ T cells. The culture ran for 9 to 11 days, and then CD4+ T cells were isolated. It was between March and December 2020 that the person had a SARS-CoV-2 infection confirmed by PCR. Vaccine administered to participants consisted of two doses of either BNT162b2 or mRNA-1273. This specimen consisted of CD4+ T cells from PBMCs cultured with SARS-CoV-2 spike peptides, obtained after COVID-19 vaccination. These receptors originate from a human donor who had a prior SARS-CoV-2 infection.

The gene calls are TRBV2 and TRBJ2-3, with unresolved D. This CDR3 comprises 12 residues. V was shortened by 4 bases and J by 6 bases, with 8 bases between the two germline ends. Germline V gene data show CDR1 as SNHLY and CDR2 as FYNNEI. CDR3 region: CASSGDADTQYF. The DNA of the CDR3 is TGTGCCAGCAGTGGGGATGCGGATACGCAGTATTTT.

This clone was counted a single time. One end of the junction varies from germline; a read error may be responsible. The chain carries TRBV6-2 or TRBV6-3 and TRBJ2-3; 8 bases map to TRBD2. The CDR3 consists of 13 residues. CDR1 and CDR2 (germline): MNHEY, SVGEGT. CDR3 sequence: CASSLDWSSGPDF. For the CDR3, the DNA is TGTGCCAGCAGTTTAGATTGGTCTAGCGGGCCGGATTTT.

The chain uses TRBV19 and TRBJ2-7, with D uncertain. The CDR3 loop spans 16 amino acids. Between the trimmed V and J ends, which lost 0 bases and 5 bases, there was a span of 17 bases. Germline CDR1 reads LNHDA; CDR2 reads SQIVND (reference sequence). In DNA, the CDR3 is TGTGCCAGTAGTATAGATATATTTAGGAGACTGGACGAGCAGTACTTC. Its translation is CASSIDIFRRLDEQYF.

CDR3 sequence (DNA): TGTGCCAGCAGTTCATCGGGACAGGGGGAAAGGGGCTATGGCTACACCTTC. It is translated as CASSSSGQGERGYGYTF. V is TRBV27 and J is TRBJ1-2; 11 bases are a match to TRBD1. V lost 4 bases and J lost 4; bases outside the gene matches: 11. The CDR3 is 17 amino acids. CDR1 MNHEY and CDR2 SMNVEV come from the germline V gene (reference sequence).

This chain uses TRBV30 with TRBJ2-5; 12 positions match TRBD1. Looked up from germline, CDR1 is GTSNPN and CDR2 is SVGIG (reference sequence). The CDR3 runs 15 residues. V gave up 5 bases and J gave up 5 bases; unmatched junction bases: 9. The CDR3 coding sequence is TGTGCCTGGGGCCCCGGGACAGGGGGCGTTGAGACCCAGTACTTC. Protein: CAWGPGTGGVETQYF.

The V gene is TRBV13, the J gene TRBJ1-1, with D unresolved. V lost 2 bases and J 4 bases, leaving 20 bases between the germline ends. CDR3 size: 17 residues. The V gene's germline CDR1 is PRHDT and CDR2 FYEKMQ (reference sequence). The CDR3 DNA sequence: TGTGCCAGCAGCTTAATAGGTTTTGGGTCTGAGGGCACTGAAGCTTTCTTT. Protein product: CASSLIGFGSEGTEAFF.

CDR3 in DNA: TGTGCCAGCAGCTCCAATACAGGGGGGGTCACTGAAGCTTTCTTT. Amino acids: CASSSNTGGVTEAFF. V usage is TRBV7-9 and J usage is TRBJ1-1; 8 positions agree with TRBD1. Unmatched junction bases numbered 8, after V lost 4 bases and J lost 4 bases. Germline V gene data show CDR1 as SEHNR and CDR2 as FQNEAQ (reference sequence). The CDR3 runs 15 residues. The complete variable domain, with remaining parts taken from reference TRBV7-9 and TRBJ1-1, reads DTGVSQNPRHKITKRGQNVTFRCDPISEHNRLYWYRQTLGQGPEFLTYFQNEAQLEKSRLLSDRFSAERPKGSFSTLEIQRTEQGDSAMYLCASSSNTGGVTEAFFGQGTRLTVV.

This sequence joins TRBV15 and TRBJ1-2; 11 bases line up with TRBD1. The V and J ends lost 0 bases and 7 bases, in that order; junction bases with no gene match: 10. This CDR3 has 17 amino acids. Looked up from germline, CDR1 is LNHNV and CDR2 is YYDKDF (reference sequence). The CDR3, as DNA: TGTGCCACCAGCAGAGAAGACTGGGACAGGGGGTCATCTGGCTACACCTTC. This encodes CATSREDWDRGSSGYTF. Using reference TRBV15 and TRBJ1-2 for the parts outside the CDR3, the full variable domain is DAMVIQNPRYQVTQFGKPVTLSCSQTLNHNVMYWYQQKSSQAPKLLFHYYDKDFNNEADTPDNFQSRRPNTSFCFLDIRSPGLGDTAMYLCATSREDWDRGSSGYTFGSGTRLTVV.

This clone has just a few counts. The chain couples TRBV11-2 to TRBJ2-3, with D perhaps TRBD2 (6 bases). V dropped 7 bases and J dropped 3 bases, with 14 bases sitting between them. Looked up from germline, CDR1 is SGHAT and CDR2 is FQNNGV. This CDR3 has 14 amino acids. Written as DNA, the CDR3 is TGTGCCAGCAAAATCACGCGGGGTACAGATACGCAGTATTTT. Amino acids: CASKITRGTDTQYF. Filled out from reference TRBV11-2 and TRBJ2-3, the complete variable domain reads EAGVAQSPRYKIIEKRQSVAFWCNPISGHATLYWYQQILGQGPKLLIQFQNNGVVDDSQLPKDRFSAERLKGVDSTLKIQPAKLEDSAVYLCASKITRGTDTQYFGPGTRLTVL.